Sequencing of this TCR beta chain was carried out in a study of early T cells in non-severe SARS-CoV-2 infection. Turning to the study itself: The authors sequenced bulk RNA from unsorted whole blood, leaving chains unpaired.

The TCR library protocol was used to attach unique molecular identifiers. These identifiers were attached to individual cDNA molecules. TCRdb redid the calling of the 5' RACE reads with MiXCR, one entry per CDR3 protein. The table includes over 90,000 distinct CDR3 sequences, around 14% detected once. Germline V gene lookup returns CDR1 MNHEY and CDR2 SMNVEV (reference sequence). The CDR3 runs 22 residues. V was trimmed by 1 base and J by 5 bases, leaving 33 bases between them. The sample holds many counts of this clonotype. Its antigen is unidentified. Notes on the study in general: Sequences matched to VDJdb favored anti-spike CD8 responses, while private and CD4 specificities were missed.

The V call is TRBV27, the J call TRBJ2-1; the D gene could be TRBD1 or TRBD2 (7 bases each). The sequence was collected from an adult who was a healthcare worker with PCR-confirmed SARS-CoV-2 infection or an uninfected control (not recorded which). The sequenced sample was whole blood. The CDR3 is CASSLWYRGPDQGGRPDNEQFF. The CDR3 nucleotides are TGTGCCAGCAGTTTATGGTACAGGGGCCCAGATCAGGGGGGGCGGCCAGACAATGAGCAGTTCTTC.